A single sample gave rise to the 24 T cell receptor beta chains below, sequenced in a study of blood T cell repertoires in COVID-19. TCRdb's copy holds only in-frame clones and misses some; the assay was immunoSEQ multiplex PCR. The sample has fewer than 120,000 clones, nearly 90% seen once. The sample comprised peripheral blood. These TCRs come from a human donor in a cohort sampled during active COVID-19.

DNA for the CDR3: TGCGCCAGCAGCTACCCTTCTAGCGGGGGGGCCGGGACCTACAATGAGCAGTTCTTC. Translating it yields CASSYPSSGGAGTYNEQFF. J is TRBJ2-1 and V is TRBV5-1; TRBD2 matches at 12 bases. Looked up from germline, CDR1 is SGHRS and CDR2 is YFSETQ. V lost 3 bases to trimming and J lost 2 bases; unmatched junction nucleotides: 12. The CDR3 is 19 residues long.

This sequence joins TRBV11-2 and TRBJ2-3; the D gene is possibly TRBD2 (5 bases). The CDR3 sequence is 16 residues long. Trimming stripped 2 bases from V and 2 bases from J, with 14 bases between. Germline CDR1 and CDR2: SGHAT and FQNNGV. The CDR3 DNA reads TGTGCCAGCAGCTTACGGGCCGGACTCCTCACAGATACGCAGTATTTT. Amino acid sequence: CASSLRAGLLTDTQYF.

The chain recombines TRBV2 with TRBJ1-1; 7 bases are shared with TRBD1. The V and J ends lost 6 bases and 4 bases, in that order; junction bases with no gene match: 8. This CDR3 is 14 amino acids long. In germline, CDR1 is SNHLY, CDR2 FYNNEI. Here the CDR3 DNA reads TGTGCCAGCAGGTCTGGGCAGGGGGGCACTGAAGCTTTCTTT. Translated: CASRSGQGGTEAFF.

The rearrangement joins TRBV6-5 to TRBJ1-1; 8 nucleotides agree with TRBD1. CDR1 and CDR2 from the germline V gene are MNHEY and SVGAGI. The CDR3 has 15 residues. V gave up 5 bases and J gave up 0 bases; unmatched junction bases: 5. CDR3 sequence reads: CASSLDRALNTEAFF. The CDR3 region has the DNA TGTGCCAGCAGTCTGGACAGGGCTTTGAACACTGAAGCTTTCTTT.

The V gene is TRBV7-9, the J gene TRBJ2-7, with a weak D call TRBD2 (6 bases). The CDR3 has 15 amino acids. The V end was cut by 2 bases, the J end by 4 bases, with 15 bases between. Per germline, CDR1 SEHNR and CDR2 FQNEAQ (reference sequence). The CDR3 coding sequence is TGTGCCAGCAGCTTACGTTCTAGCGTGTTGTACGAGCAGTACTTC. Amino acids: CASSLRSSVLYEQYF.

The rearrangement uses TRBV28 and TRBJ2-2, with D perhaps TRBD1 (5 bases). The V end was cut by 3 bases, the J end by 4 bases, with 12 bases between. Germline V lookup: CDR1 MDHEN, CDR2 SYDVKM. The CDR3 contains 15 residues. The DNA for the CDR3 is TGTGCCAGCAGTTTCCAGGGAAGAGGCACCGGGGAGCTGTTTTTT. Protein product: CASSFQGRGTGELFF.

V gene TRBV10-2 combines with J gene TRBJ1-6; 7 nucleotides align to TRBD1. Germline V gene sequence: CDR1 WSHSY, CDR2 SAAADI. The J segment lost 6 bases and the V segment lost 6 bases, leaving 17 bases of the junction unmatched. The CDR3 extends over 18 amino acids. The CDR3 DNA is TGCGCCAGCAGCGGTACCACAGGGGCGCGCACTATTAATTCACCCCTCCACTTT. It codes for CASSGTTGARTINSPLHF.

J is TRBJ2-3 and V is TRBV11-1; 8 bases are shared with TRBD2. Looked up from germline, CDR1 is SGHAT and CDR2 is FQDESV (reference sequence). V lost 0 bases and J lost 2; bases outside the gene matches: 7. CDR3 length equals 17 residues. The CDR3 nucleotides read TGTGCCAGCAGCTTAGCACGGGGGACTAGTTTCACAGATACGCAGTATTTT. Translation gives CASSLARGTSFTDTQYF.

The rearrangement uses TRBV25-1 and TRBJ2-1; D remains unclear. Germline CDR1 and CDR2: MGHDK and SYGVNS. The V gene lost 1 base and the J gene lost 8 bases, with 3 bases spanning the gap. The CDR3 contains 11 residues. CDR3 nucleotide sequence: TGTGCCAGCAGTGAATCCGATGAGCAGTTCTTC. Its protein is CASSESDEQFF.

This clone has a single count. The V and J genes are TRBV28 and TRBJ2-2; D might be TRBD1 (6 bases). The length of the CDR3 is 14 residues. Germline loops: CDR1 MDHEN, CDR2 SYDVKM. V gave up 10 bases and J gave up 0 bases, with 12 bases separating them. The CDR3 spells CATKGHANTGELFF. The CDR3, as DNA: TGTGCCACCAAGGGACACGCGAACACCGGGGAGCTGTTTTTT. The full variable domain, in which reference TRBV28 and TRBJ2-2 provide the parts outside the CDR3, is DVKVTQSSRYLVKRTGEKVFLECVQDMDHENMFWYRQDPGLGLRLIYFSYDVKMKEKGDIPEGYSVSREKKERFSLILESASTNQTSMYLCATKGHANTGELFFGEGSRLTVL.

V gene TRBV9 combines with J gene TRBJ2-3, with 8 nucleotides matching TRBD2. This CDR3 region has 16 residues. CDR1 is SGDLS and CDR2 is YYNGEE in the germline V gene. Losses at the gene ends were 0 bases for V and 2 bases for J; bases not matched to a gene: 5. CDR3: CASSVAVGRDTDTQYF. Here the CDR3 DNA reads TGTGCCAGCAGCGTAGCCGTCGGGAGGGACACAGATACGCAGTATTTT. The full variable domain, rest sourced from reference TRBV9 and TRBJ2-3, is DSGVTQTPKHLITATGQRVTLRCSPRSGDLSVYWYQQSLDQGLQFLIQYYNGEERAKGNILERFSAQQFPDLHSELNLSSLELGDSALYFCASSVAVGRDTDTQYFGPGTRLTVL.

V gene TRBV30 combines with J gene TRBJ1-1; D gene ambiguous. V was shortened by 4 bases and J by 8 bases, with 11 bases between the two germline ends. The V gene's germline CDR1 is GTSNPN and CDR2 SVGIG (reference sequence). The CDR3 is 11 residues long. The CDR3 nucleotides are TGTGCCTGGACCCAACAGTTGGAAGCTTTCTTT. Protein sequence: CAWTQQLEAFF.

This clone was seen a handful of times. This chain links TRBV7-9 with TRBJ1-1, with TRBD1 matching over 7 bases. The CDR3 is made up of 15 amino acids. The J segment lost 6 bases and the V segment lost 0 bases, leaving 7 bases of the junction unmatched. CDR1 is SEHNR and CDR2 is FQNEAQ in the germline V gene (reference sequence). For the CDR3, the DNA is TGTGCCAGCAGCTTAGCATCCGGCGGGACAGCTGAAGCTTTCTTT. Translating gives CASSLASGGTAEAFF. Based on the CDR3 plus reference TRBV7-9 and TRBJ1-1, the full variable domain is DTGVSQNPRHKITKRGQNVTFRCDPISEHNRLYWYRQTLGQGPEFLTYFQNEAQLEKSRLLSDRFSAERPKGSFSTLEIQRTEQGDSAMYLCASSLASGGTAEAFFGQGTRLTVV.

This chain uses TRBV5-1 with TRBJ1-6; 8 positions match TRBD1. After removal of 3 bases from V and 9 bases from J, the junction contained 11 bases not matched to a gene. The CDR3 has 16 amino acids. Germline CDR1 reads SGHRS; CDR2 reads YFSETQ. CDR3 nucleotides: TGCGCCAGCAGCTCTCCGGCCGGACAGGGAGGTTCACCCCTCCACTTT. Protein: CASSSPAGQGGSPLHF.

The V call is TRBV5-5, the J call TRBJ2-1; 7 bases fit TRBD1. Germline V gene sequence: CDR1 SGHKS, CDR2 YYEKEE (reference sequence). J lost 8 bases, V lost 4 bases, and 12 bases had no gene match. The CDR3 length is 15 residues. In DNA form, the CDR3 reads TGTGCCAGCAGCAAGACAGGGCGGTTGATCGATGAGCAGTTCTTC. Its translation: CASSKTGRLIDEQFF.

DNA of the CDR3: TGTGCCAGCAGTTACCTGACAGCCTTATCCTACGAGCAGTACTTC. Its translation is CASSYLTALSYEQYF. This chain links TRBV6-5 with TRBJ2-7; D perhaps matches TRBD1 (5 bases). V was trimmed by 2 bases and J by 1 base, leaving 12 bases between them. Germline V gene sequence: CDR1 MNHEY, CDR2 SVGAGI. The CDR3 length is 15 residues.

The DNA for the CDR3 is TGCGCCAGCAGCGCAAGATGGGGCGGACCGAACACTGAAGCTTTCTTT. Its translation is CASSARWGGPNTEAFF. The chain uses TRBV4-1 and TRBJ1-1, with D perhaps TRBD1 (5 bases). Trimming shortened V by 5 bases and J by 1 base, and 17 bases separated the two germline ends. This CDR3 is built from 16 residues. Germline V gene lookup returns CDR1 MGHRA and CDR2 YSYEKL.

J is TRBJ1-1 and V is TRBV5-1; maybe TRBD1 (6 bases). V shed 5 bases and J shed 8 bases, with 16 bases lying between them. Looked up from germline, CDR1 is SGHRS and CDR2 is YFSETQ. The CDR3 contains 13 residues. The CDR3, as DNA: TGCGCCAGCAGGCCCGGGGGGGCCTCAGAAGCTTTCTTT. It is translated as CASRPGGASEAFF.

J is TRBJ2-2 and V is TRBV7-6; 11 bases line up with TRBD2. The germline gives CDR1 SGHVS, CDR2 FNYEAQ. The CDR3 has 18 amino acids. V dropped 3 bases and J dropped 0; count of bases not matched to a gene: 6. CDR3 bases: TGTGCCAGCAGCTTTTCTAGCGGGAGGCGGCCGAACACCGGGGAGCTGTTTTTT. This gives the protein CASSFSSGRRPNTGELFF.

The chain links TRBV12-3 or TRBV12-4 to TRBJ1-2, with D possibly matching TRBD1 (6 bases). The CDR3 loop spans 13 amino acids. Trimming pared 3 bases from V and 8 bases from J, leaving 13 bases between. The CDR3 loop is CASSLQGSGGYTF. CDR3 nucleotide sequence: TGTGCCAGCAGTTTGCAGGGGTCTGGCGGCTACACCTTC.

The rearrangement joins TRBV19 to TRBJ2-2; D is uncertain. Looked up from germline, CDR1 is LNHDA and CDR2 is SQIVND (reference sequence). V lost 6 bases, J lost 4 bases, and 15 bases lay in between. This CDR3 has 15 residues. CDR3 amino acids: CASRTRNEFTGELFF. The CDR3 bases are TGTGCCAGTAGGACTCGGAACGAGTTCACCGGGGAGCTGTTTTTT.

V gene TRBV5-1 combines with J gene TRBJ2-7; a weak D match, TRBD1 (5 bases). Germline V CDR1 and CDR2: SGHRS, YFSETQ. The CDR3 loop spans 15 amino acids. V was pared by 4 bases and J by 0 bases, with 14 bases between. CDR3 sequence: CASSGQGFSSYEQYF. The CDR3 coding sequence is TGCGCCAGCAGCGGCCAGGGTTTTAGCTCCTACGAGCAGTACTTC.

This clone showed up just a few times. At one boundary the junction diverges from the germline segment, which might be a read error. The V gene is TRBV3-1 (or the pseudogene TRBV3-2), the J gene TRBJ1-5, with a possible D match to TRBD1 (5 bases). Per the germline V gene, CDR1 is LGHDT and CDR2 is YNNKEL (reference sequence). CDR3 length: 16 residues. This chain's CDR3 is CASSQEPGDPNHPQHF. The CDR3 region has the DNA TGTGCCAGCAGCCAAGAACCGGGGGACCCCAATCACCCCCAGCATTTT.

This clone rates as medium-sized. The chain recombines TRBV7-9 with TRBJ1-6, with D uncertain. V was trimmed by 5 bases and J by 7 bases, leaving 12 bases between them. Germline V gives CDR1 SEHNR, CDR2 FQNEAQ (reference sequence). This CDR3 spans 14 amino acids. The CDR3: CASSPGNFNSPLHF. The CDR3 DNA is TGTGCCAGCAGCCCCGGGAATTTCAATTCACCCCTCCACTTT.